This T cell receptor (beta chain) was sequenced during a study of brain metastases from non-small cell lung cancer. This CDR3 has 15 residues. Germline CDR1 LGHNA, CDR2 YSLEER. V gave up 0 bases and J gave up 7 bases, with 13 bases separating them. Study-level points and caveats: Compared with primary tumors, brain metastases showed less T-cell infiltration. In roughly 64% of brain metastases, T-cell clones were expanded compared with matched primary tumors. Paired brain metastases and primary tumors largely shared TCR repertoires.

Data came from immunoSEQ multiplex PCR; TCRdb stores just in-frame clones and leaves some out. The data hold 15,000 or so clones, with about 83% observed a single time. There are a few counts of this clone. Its antigen is currently unknown. Sequencing used primary lung tumor tissue. The genes are TRBV4-3 and TRBJ1-5; possible D gene TRBD1, 5 bases. The origin of this receptor is a donor over 35 with non-small cell lung cancer. The CDR3 nucleotides read TGCGCCAGCAGCCAAGATCTCAGGGTTGGGCAGCCCCAGCATTTT. This sequence encodes CASSQDLRVGQPQHF.